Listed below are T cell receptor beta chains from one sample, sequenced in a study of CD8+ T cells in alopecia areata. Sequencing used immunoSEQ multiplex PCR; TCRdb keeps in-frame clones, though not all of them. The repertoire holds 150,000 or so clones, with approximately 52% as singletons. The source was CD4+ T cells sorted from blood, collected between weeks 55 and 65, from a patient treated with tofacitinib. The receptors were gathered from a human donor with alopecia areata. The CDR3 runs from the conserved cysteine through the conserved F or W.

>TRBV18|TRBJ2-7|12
CASSLGGYEQYF
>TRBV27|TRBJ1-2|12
CASGTTGGGYTF
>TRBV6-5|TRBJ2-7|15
CASSYAFGGTYEQYF
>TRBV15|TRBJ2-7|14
CATSPRWDAYEQYF
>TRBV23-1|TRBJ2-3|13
CASSTRVADTQYF
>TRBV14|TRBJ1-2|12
CASSQAGYGYTF
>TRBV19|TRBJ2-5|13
CASSTRVGETQYF
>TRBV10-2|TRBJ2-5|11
CASKGVETQYF
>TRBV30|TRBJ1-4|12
CAWRQASEKLFF
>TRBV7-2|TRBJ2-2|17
CASSPTLALTNTGELFF
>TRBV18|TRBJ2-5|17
CASSPPAPGQLGKTQYF